The next 21 T cell receptor beta chains were all read from a single sample in a study of cytomegalovirus exposure and HLA in healthy donors. The study ran its PCR with 60 Vbeta and 13 Jbeta primers. Data came from immunoSEQ multiplex PCR; TCRdb stores just in-frame clones and leaves some out. The data show roughly 70,000 clones, roughly nine tenths seen once. Sequencing was done on a sample of PBMCs. Every receptor here comes from a woman in her twenties or thirties in good health and CMV-seropositive.

This clone was seen just once. V gene TRBV29-1 combines with J gene TRBJ1-1; D is ambiguous. From germline, CDR1 is SQVTM and CDR2 ANQGSEA. CDR3 length: 14 residues. Trimming stripped 3 bases from V and 1 base from J, with 12 bases between. Written as DNA, the CDR3 is TGCAGCGTTGACTGGCCGGGAGGGAACACTGAAGCTTTCTTT. Translating it yields CSVDWPGGNTEAFF.

The rearrangement links TRBV4-1 to TRBJ1-3, with D maybe TRBD1 (5 bases). Germline V lookup: CDR1 MGHRA, CDR2 YSYEKL. Trimming removed 4 bases from V and 4 bases from J, with 14 bases in between. The CDR3 is made up of 15 amino acids. CDR3 DNA: TGCGCCAGCAGCCCGCCCGCAGGGTCGGGAAACACCATATATTTT. It translates to CASSPPAGSGNTIYF.

The chain uses TRBV5-1 and TRBJ2-1; TRBD1 agrees at 8 bases. The CDR3 has 14 amino acids. V shed 1 base, J shed 12 bases, and the junction held 9 bases outside the gene matches. CDR1 is SGHRS, CDR2 YFSETQ, per germline. The DNA for the CDR3 is TGCGCCAGCAGCTTGTTGGTTCAGGGGGCCCTGCAGTTCTTC. This sequence encodes CASSLLVQGALQFF.

The J gene is TRBJ2-7, the V gene TRBV27; TRBD2 is a possible D gene (5 bases). Deletions cut 6 bases from V and 4 bases from J, with 10 bases between. The CDR3 has 12 amino acids. CDR1 is MNHEY, CDR2 SMNVEV, per germline (reference sequence). The CDR3 here is CASSPGEYEQYF. The CDR3 nucleotides are TGTGCCAGCAGCCCCGGGGAGTACGAGCAGTACTTC.

The V gene is TRBV7-9, the J gene TRBJ2-1, with 10 bases lining up with TRBD2. V was pared by 1 base and J by 6 bases, with 6 bases of the junction left unmatched. The CDR3 extends over 16 amino acids. The germline V gene has CDR1 SEHNR and CDR2 FQNEAQ (reference sequence). The CDR3 here is CASSLVGLAGVNEQFF. The CDR3 nucleotides read TGTGCCAGCAGCTTAGTAGGCCTAGCGGGAGTCAATGAGCAGTTCTTC.

The V and J genes are TRBV7-9 and TRBJ2-1; D may be TRBD2 (5 bases). Trimming removed 0 bases from V and 9 bases from J, with 18 bases in between. The CDR3 runs 16 residues. The V gene's germline CDR1 is SEHNR and CDR2 FQNEAQ (reference sequence). The CDR3 region is CASSLALAGEGSEQFF. In nucleotides, the CDR3 is TGTGCCAGCAGCTTAGCTCTGGCGGGCGAGGGTAGTGAGCAGTTCTTC.

The CDR3 coding sequence is TGTGCCAGCAGCGTTACAGGGCGACGAGCTTTCTTT. It encodes CASSVTGRRAFF. This chain joins TRBV9 and TRBJ1-1; maybe TRBD1 (6 bases). V was cut by 2 bases and J by 10 bases, with 12 bases left in between. CDR3 length: 12 amino acids. Germline CDR1 SGDLS, CDR2 YYNGEE. The entire variable domain, with the rest obtained from reference TRBV9 and TRBJ1-1, is as follows: DSGVTQTPKHLITATGQRVTLRCSPRSGDLSVYWYQQSLDQGLQFLIQYYNGEERAKGNILERFSAQQFPDLHSELNLSSLELGDSALYFCASSVTGRRAFFGQGTRLTVV.

The chain links TRBV7-6 to TRBJ2-5, with TRBD2 identical over 7 bases. V shed 1 base and J 4 bases; nucleotides not matched to a gene: 6. Per germline, CDR1 SGHVS and CDR2 FNYEAQ. The CDR3 sequence is 15 residues long. The CDR3 bases are TGTGCCAGCAGCTTAGGTCCAGCGGGAATAGAGACCCAGTACTTC. It codes for CASSLGPAGIETQYF.

This sequence joins TRBV2 and TRBJ2-5, with 13 bases that match TRBD2. Trimming cost V 5 bases and J 4 bases; bases outside gene matches: 13. The CDR3 runs 18 residues. CDR1 is SNHLY, CDR2 FYNNEI, per germline. The CDR3 here is CASSSQTSGRALRETQYF. The CDR3 coding sequence is TGTGCCAGCAGTTCCCAAACTAGCGGGAGGGCCCTCCGAGAGACCCAGTACTTC.

The rearrangement joins TRBV10-3 to TRBJ2-1, with a possible D match to TRBD1 (6 bases). This CDR3 is 19 amino acids long. Trimming pared 4 bases from V and 2 bases from J, leaving 24 bases between. CDR1 ENHRY and CDR2 SYGVKD come from the germline V gene. For the CDR3, the DNA is TGTGCCATCAGTGGGTCGACAGGACACGGATCGAACCCCTACAATGAGCAGTTCTTC. This translates into CAISGSTGHGSNPYNEQFF.

For this clone: This specimen includes other DNA sequences encoding the same CDR3. The J gene is TRBJ2-5, the V gene TRBV27; tentative D call: TRBD2 (6 bases). CDR3 length: 14 residues. The V end lost 5 bases, the J end lost 4 bases, and 14 bases lay between the germline ends. The germline V gene encodes CDR1 MNHEY and CDR2 SMNVEV (reference sequence). The CDR3 protein is CASSVGVGGETQYF. In DNA form, the CDR3 reads TGTGCCAGCAGTGTGGGAGTCGGGGGAGAGACCCAGTACTTC.

The gene calls are TRBV25-1 and TRBJ2-1; TRBD2 matches at 8 bases. CDR1 and CDR2 (germline): MGHDK, SYGVNS. After removal of 3 bases from V and 5 bases from J, the junction contained 15 bases not matched to a gene. This CDR3 has 18 amino acids. The CDR3 sequence: CASSDVAGLPTVNNEQFF. The CDR3 coding sequence is TGTGCCAGCAGTGATGTAGCGGGACTCCCCACCGTTAACAATGAGCAGTTCTTC.

The V gene is TRBV19, the J gene TRBJ2-3, with 14 bases identical to TRBD2. Germline V gene lookup returns CDR1 LNHDA and CDR2 SQIVND (reference sequence). This CDR3 is built from 15 residues. V was pared by 6 bases and J by 6 bases, with 5 bases of the junction left unmatched. The CDR3 loop is CASSTTSGRADTQYF. The CDR3 DNA reads TGTGCCAGTAGCACGACTAGCGGGAGGGCCGATACGCAGTATTTT. The full variable domain, in which reference TRBV19 and TRBJ2-3 provide the parts outside the CDR3, is DGGITQSPKYLFRKEGQNVTLSCEQNLNHDAMYWYRQDPGQGLRLIYYSQIVNDFQKGDIAEGYSVSREKKESFPLTVTSAQKNPTAFYLCASSTTSGRADTQYFGPGTRLTVL.

J is TRBJ2-3 and V is TRBV7-2; D not certain. Germline V gives CDR1 SGHTA, CDR2 FQGNSA. The CDR3 consists of 14 residues. The V and J ends lost 1 base and 1 base respectively, with 6 bases between them. CDR3 amino acids: CASSLDGGTDTQYF. DNA of the CDR3: TGTGCCAGCAGCTTAGACGGTGGCACAGATACGCAGTATTTT.

The chain is built from TRBV11-2 and TRBJ2-2; D gene unclear. Deletions cut 5 bases from V and 6 bases from J, with 25 bases between. The CDR3 totals 18 residues. Germline CDR1 SGHAT, CDR2 FQNNGV. Written as DNA, the CDR3 is TGTGCCAGCAGCACAGTTGCTGCCGGTCCCGCCCCCTCCGGGGAGCTGTTTTTT. As protein: CASSTVAAGPAPSGELFF.

The rearrangement joins TRBV2 to TRBJ2-1, with 14 bases aligning to TRBD2. V shed 9 bases, J shed 9 bases, and the junction held 10 bases outside the gene matches. Germline CDR1 SNHLY, CDR2 FYNNEI. The CDR3 totals 15 residues. CDR3 nucleotides: TGTGCCAGTAGAGGGACTAGCGGGAGCTTCTCTGAGCAGTTCTTC. Its protein product is CASRGTSGSFSEQFF.

CDR3 loop: CASSSPVPGGAVGYTF. The CDR3 DNA is TGTGCCAGCAGTTCCCCGGTCCCAGGGGGCGCGGTGGGCTACACCTTC. The chain links TRBV6-5 to TRBJ1-2; 8 bases are shared with TRBD1. V lost 4 bases, J lost 8 bases, and 15 bases stayed unmatched. The V gene's germline CDR1 is MNHEY and CDR2 SVGAGI. This CDR3 spans 16 amino acids.

The V gene is TRBV19, the J gene TRBJ2-1; 10 bases line up with TRBD2. The germline V gene has CDR1 LNHDA and CDR2 SQIVND (reference sequence). The trim removed 5 bases at V and 4 bases at J, leaving 8 bases unmatched. The CDR3 is 16 amino acids. CDR3 protein: CASSPRVAGGYNEQFF. The CDR3 DNA reads as TGTGCCAGTAGTCCCAGGGTAGCGGGAGGATACAATGAGCAGTTCTTC. Filled out from reference TRBV19 and TRBJ2-1, the complete variable domain reads DGGITQSPKYLFRKEGQNVTLSCEQNLNHDAMYWYRQDPGQGLRLIYYSQIVNDFQKGDIAEGYSVSREKKESFPLTVTSAQKNPTAFYLCASSPRVAGGYNEQFFGPGTRLTVL.

Only one count was recorded for this clone. This sequence joins TRBV19 and TRBJ2-7; TRBD2 aligns across 9 bases. In germline, CDR1 is LNHDA, CDR2 SQIVND (reference sequence). This CDR3 has 15 amino acids. V was pared by 4 bases and J by 3 bases, with 7 bases of the junction left unmatched. The CDR3, as DNA: TGTGCCAGTAGTACCGGTATAGCGGGGGTCTACGAGCAGTACTTC. It yields the protein CASSTGIAGVYEQYF.

The chain has TRBV28 and TRBJ2-7; D may be TRBD2 (7 bases). The CDR3 sequence is 15 residues long. V dropped 6 bases and J dropped 1 base, with 16 bases sitting between them. In germline, CDR1 is MDHEN, CDR2 SYDVKM. In DNA, the CDR3 is TGTGCCAGCAGAGTTGGGGGGGGGCGGTCCTACGAGCAGTACTTC. Translated: CASRVGGGRSYEQYF.

The V gene is TRBV4-2, the J gene TRBJ2-7; 8 nucleotides agree with TRBD2. The V gene end was trimmed by 2 bases and the J gene end by 0 bases; junction bases not matched to a gene: 3. The germline V gene has CDR1 LGHNA and CDR2 YNFKEQ. This CDR3 is 15 amino acids long. Written as DNA, the CDR3 is TGTGCCAGCAGCCAAACTAGCGGTCCCTCCTACGAGCAGTACTTC. It specifies CASSQTSGPSYEQYF.